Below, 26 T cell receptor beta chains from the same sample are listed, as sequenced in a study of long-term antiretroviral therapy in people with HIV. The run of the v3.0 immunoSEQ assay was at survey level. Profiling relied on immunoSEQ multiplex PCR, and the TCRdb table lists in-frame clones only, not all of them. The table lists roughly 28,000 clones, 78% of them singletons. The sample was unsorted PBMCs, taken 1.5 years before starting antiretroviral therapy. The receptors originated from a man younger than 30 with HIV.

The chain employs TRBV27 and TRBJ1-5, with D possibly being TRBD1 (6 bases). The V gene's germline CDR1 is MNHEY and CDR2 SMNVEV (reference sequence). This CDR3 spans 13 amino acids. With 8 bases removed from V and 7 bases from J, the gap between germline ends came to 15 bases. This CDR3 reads CASAPRRGQPQHF. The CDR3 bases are TGTGCCAGCGCCCCCAGGAGGGGGCAGCCCCAGCATTTT.

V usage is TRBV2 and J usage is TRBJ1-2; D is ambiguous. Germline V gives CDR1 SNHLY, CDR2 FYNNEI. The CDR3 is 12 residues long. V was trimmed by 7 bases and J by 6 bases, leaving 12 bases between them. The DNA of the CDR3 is TGTGCCAGCATAAGGGAGGGCAATGGCTACACCTTC. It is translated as CASIREGNGYTF. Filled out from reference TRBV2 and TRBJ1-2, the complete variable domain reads EPEVTQTPSHQVTQMGQEVILRCVPISNHLYFYWYRQILGQKVEFLVSFYNNEISEKSEIFDDQFSVERPDGSNFTLKIRSTKLEDSAMYFCASIREGNGYTFGSGTRLTVV.

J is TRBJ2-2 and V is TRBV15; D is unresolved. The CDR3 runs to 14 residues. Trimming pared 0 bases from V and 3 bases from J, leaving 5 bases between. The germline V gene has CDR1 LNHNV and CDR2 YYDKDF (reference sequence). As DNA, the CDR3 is TGTGCCACCAGCAGAGATTGGGACACCGGGGAGCTGTTTTTT. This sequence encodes CATSRDWDTGELFF.

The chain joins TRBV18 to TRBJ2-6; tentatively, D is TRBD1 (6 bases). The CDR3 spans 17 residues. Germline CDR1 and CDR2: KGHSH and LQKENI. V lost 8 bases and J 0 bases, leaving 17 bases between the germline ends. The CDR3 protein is CASHSGHSSSGANVLTF. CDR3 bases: TGTGCCAGCCACTCGGGACACTCAAGCTCTGGGGCCAACGTCCTGACTTTC.

This CDR3 is CASSIGWGPQSNEQFF. DNA for the CDR3: TGTGCCAGTAGTATAGGGTGGGGACCCCAGAGCAATGAGCAGTTCTTC. V usage is TRBV19 and J usage is TRBJ2-1; the D call may be TRBD1 or TRBD2 (5 bases each). Germline CDR1 is LNHDA and CDR2 is SQIVND (reference sequence). This CDR3 has 16 amino acids. With 1 base removed from V and 6 bases from J, the gap between germline ends came to 16 bases.

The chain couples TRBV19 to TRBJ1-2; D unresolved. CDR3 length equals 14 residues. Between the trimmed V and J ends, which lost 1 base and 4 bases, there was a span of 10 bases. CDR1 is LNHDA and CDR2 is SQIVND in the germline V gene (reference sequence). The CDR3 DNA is TGTGCCAGTAGTATAGTGGCAGTCTCCTATGGCTACACCTTC. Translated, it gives CASSIVAVSYGYTF.

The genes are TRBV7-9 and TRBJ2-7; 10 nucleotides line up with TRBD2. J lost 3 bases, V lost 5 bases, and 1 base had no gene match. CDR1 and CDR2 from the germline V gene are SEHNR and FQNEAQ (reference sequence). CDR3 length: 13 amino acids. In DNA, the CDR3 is TGTGCCAGCAGCCGACTAGCGGGCTACGAGCAGTACTTC. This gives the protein CASSRLAGYEQYF.

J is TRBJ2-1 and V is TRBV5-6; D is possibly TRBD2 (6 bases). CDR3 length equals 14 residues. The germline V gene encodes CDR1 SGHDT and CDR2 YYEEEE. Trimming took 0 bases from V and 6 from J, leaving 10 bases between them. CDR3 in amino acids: CASSLGRGLNEQFF. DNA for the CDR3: TGTGCCAGCAGCTTGGGGCGGGGCCTCAATGAGCAGTTCTTC.

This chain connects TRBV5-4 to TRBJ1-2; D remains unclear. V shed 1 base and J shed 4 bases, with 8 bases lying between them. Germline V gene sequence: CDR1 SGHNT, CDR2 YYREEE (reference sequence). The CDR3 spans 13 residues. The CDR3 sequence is CASSLSDLYGYTF. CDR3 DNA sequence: TGTGCCAGCAGCTTGAGTGATCTCTATGGCTACACCTTC.

For the CDR3, the DNA is TGCGCCAGCAGCGTGAATCTCGGGACTACGCTCTACGAGCAGTACTTC. This translates into CASSVNLGTTLYEQYF. The rearrangement uses TRBV4-1 and TRBJ2-7, with 7 bases that match TRBD2. Germline V gene data show CDR1 as MGHRA and CDR2 as YSYEKL. V gave up 5 bases and J gave up 3 bases; unmatched junction bases: 13. The CDR3 runs to 16 residues.

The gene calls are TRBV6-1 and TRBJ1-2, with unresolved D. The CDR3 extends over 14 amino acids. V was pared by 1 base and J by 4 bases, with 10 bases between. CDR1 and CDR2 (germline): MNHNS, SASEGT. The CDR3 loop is CASSEEAAFYGYTF. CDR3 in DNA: TGTGCCAGCAGTGAAGAGGCGGCCTTCTATGGCTACACCTTC.

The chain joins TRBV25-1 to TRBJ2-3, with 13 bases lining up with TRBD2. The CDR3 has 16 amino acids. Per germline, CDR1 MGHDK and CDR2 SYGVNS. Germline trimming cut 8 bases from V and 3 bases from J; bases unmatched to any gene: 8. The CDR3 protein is CASGGTSGIGTDTQYF. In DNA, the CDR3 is TGTGCCAGCGGGGGGACTAGCGGGATTGGGACAGATACGCAGTATTTT.

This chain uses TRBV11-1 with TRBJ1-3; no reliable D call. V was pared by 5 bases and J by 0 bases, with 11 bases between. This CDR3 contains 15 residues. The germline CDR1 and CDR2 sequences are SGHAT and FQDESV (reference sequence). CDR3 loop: CASSHKGYSGNTIYF. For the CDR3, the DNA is TGTGCCAGCAGCCATAAGGGATACTCTGGAAACACCATATATTTT.

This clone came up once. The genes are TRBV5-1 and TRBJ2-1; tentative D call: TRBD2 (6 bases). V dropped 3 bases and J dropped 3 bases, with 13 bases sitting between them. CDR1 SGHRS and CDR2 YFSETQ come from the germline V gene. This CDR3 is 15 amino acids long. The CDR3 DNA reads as TGCGCCAGCAGCTCGCGATGGGAGGACTACAATGAGCAGTTCTTC. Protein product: CASSSRWEDYNEQFF.

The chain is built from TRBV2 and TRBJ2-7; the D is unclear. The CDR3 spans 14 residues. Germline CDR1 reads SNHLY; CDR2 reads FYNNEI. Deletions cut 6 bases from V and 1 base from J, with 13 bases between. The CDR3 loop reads CASRVSNPSYEQYF. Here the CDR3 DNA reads TGTGCCAGCAGGGTCAGTAACCCTTCCTACGAGCAGTACTTC.

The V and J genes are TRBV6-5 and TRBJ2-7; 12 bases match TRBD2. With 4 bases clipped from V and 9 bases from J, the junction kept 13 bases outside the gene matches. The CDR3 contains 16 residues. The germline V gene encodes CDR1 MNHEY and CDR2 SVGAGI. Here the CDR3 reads CASSFLPTSGRSVQYF. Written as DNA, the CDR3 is TGTGCCAGCAGTTTCCTCCCGACTAGCGGGAGAAGTGTGCAGTACTTC.

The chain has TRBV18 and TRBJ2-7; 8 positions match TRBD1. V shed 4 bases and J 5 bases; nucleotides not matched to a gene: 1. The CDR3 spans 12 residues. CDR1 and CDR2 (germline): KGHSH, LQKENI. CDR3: CASSQTGDEQYF. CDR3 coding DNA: TGTGCCAGCTCACAGACAGGGGACGAGCAGTACTTC.

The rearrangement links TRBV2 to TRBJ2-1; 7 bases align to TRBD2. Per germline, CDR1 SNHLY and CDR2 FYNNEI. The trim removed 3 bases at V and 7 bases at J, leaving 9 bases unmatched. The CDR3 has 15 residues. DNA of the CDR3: TGTGCCAGCAGTGACCTAGGAGGGAGGGTAAATGAGCAGTTCTTC. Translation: CASSDLGGRVNEQFF.

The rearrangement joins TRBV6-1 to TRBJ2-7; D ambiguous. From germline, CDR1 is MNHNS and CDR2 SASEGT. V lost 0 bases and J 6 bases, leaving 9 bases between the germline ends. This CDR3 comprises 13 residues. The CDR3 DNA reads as TGTGCCAGCAGTGAAGCTTACCGGCGCGAGCAGTACTTC. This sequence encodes CASSEAYRREQYF.

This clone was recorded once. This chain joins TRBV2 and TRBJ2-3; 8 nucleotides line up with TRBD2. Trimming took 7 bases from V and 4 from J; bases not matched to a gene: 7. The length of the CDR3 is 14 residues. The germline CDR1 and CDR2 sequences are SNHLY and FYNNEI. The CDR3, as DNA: TGTGCCAGCATGGATGAGCGGGAGCCAGATACGCAGTATTTT. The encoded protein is CASMDEREPDTQYF.

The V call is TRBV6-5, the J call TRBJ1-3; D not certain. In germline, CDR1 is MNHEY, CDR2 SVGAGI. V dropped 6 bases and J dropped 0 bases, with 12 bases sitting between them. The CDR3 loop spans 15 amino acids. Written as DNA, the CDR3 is TGTGCCAGCAGACCCCCGGGCCGCTCTGGAAACACCATATATTTT. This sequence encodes CASRPPGRSGNTIYF.

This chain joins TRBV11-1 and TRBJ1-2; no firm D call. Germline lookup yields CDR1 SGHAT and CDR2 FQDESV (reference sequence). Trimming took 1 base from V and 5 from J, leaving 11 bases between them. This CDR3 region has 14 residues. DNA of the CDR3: TGTGCCAGCAGCTTAGGGGTCGAACGGTATGGCTACACCTTC. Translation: CASSLGVERYGYTF.

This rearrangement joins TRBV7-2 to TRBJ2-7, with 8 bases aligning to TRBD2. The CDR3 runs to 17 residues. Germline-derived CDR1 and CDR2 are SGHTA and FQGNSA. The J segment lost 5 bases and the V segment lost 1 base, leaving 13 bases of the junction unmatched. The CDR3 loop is CASSLGRNGLAPHEQYF. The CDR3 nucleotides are TGTGCCAGCAGCTTAGGGAGGAACGGACTAGCCCCCCACGAGCAGTACTTC.

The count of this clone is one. CDR3 sequence reads: CASSYSRAGDLYEQYF. CDR3 sequence (DNA): TGTGCCAGCAGTTACTCGAGGGCAGGGGATCTCTACGAGCAGTACTTC. V gene TRBV6-5 combines with J gene TRBJ2-7; D might be TRBD1 (6 bases). V lost 0 bases and J 3 bases, leaving 15 bases between the germline ends. This CDR3 has 16 residues. The germline V gene has CDR1 MNHEY and CDR2 SVGAGI.

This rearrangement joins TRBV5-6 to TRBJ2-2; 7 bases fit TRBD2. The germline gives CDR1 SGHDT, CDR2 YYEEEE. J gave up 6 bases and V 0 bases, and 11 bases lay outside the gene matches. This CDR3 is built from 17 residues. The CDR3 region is CASSLAIRLAAAGELFF. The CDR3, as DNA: TGTGCCAGCAGCTTGGCCATTCGGCTAGCGGCCGCCGGGGAGCTGTTTTTT. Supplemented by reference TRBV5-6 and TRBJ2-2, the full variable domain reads DAGVTQSPTHLIKTRGQQVTLRCSPKSGHDTVSWYQQALGQGPQFIFQYYEEEERQRGNFPDRFSGHQFPNYSSELNVNALLLGDSALYLCASSLAIRLAAAGELFFGEGSRLTVL.

CDR3 in amino acids: CASRNRQGGYEQYF. Written as DNA, the CDR3 is TGCGCCAGCAGAAACAGGCAAGGAGGCTACGAGCAGTACTTC. This chain uses TRBV5-1 with TRBJ2-7; D is perhaps TRBD1 or TRBD2 (5 bases each). The CDR3 length is 14 residues. V lost 5 bases to trimming and J lost 3 bases, with 15 bases between them. Germline V CDR1 and CDR2: SGHRS, YFSETQ.